One and the same sample provided the 17 T cell receptor beta chains below, sequenced in a study of shared clonotypes between healthy human individuals. The data were produced by immunoSEQ multiplex PCR, yet TCRdb's version contains in-frame clones alone and is incomplete. The sample lists about 1 million clones, about 75% seen once, with 1.4% to 1.5% in the top ten. Sequenced material: memory CD4+ T cells sorted from blood. Described subset: CD45RA-negative fraction. The source is a man younger than 30 in good health.

The chain couples TRBV7-2 to TRBJ2-1; the D call may be TRBD1 or TRBD2 (6 bases each). Trimming left V 5 bases short and J 4 bases short, with 12 bases between. CDR1 SGHTA and CDR2 FQGNSA come from the germline V gene. The length of the CDR3 is 14 residues. The CDR3 DNA reads TGTGCCAGCAGCCCCCGGAGGGGGTACAATGAGCAGTTCTTC. It specifies CASSPRRGYNEQFF.

The chain couples TRBV30 to TRBJ2-6; D unclear. The CDR3 extends over 13 amino acids. V lost 2 bases and J lost 0, with 2 bases in between. Germline CDR1 GTSNPN, CDR2 SVGIG (reference sequence). CDR3 bases: TGTGCCTGGAGTACCTCTGGGGCCAACGTCCTGACTTTC. It codes for CAWSTSGANVLTF. Variable domain in full (rest from reference TRBV30 and TRBJ2-6): SQTIHQWPATLVQPVGSPLSLECTVEGTSNPNLYWYRQAAGRGLQLLFYSVGIGQISSEVPQNLSASRPQDRQFILSSKKLLLSDSGFYLCAWSTSGANVLTFGAGSRLTVL.

The chain recombines TRBV15 with TRBJ2-3; D is possibly TRBD1 (6 bases). With 0 bases removed from V and 5 bases from J, the gap between germline ends came to 12 bases. CDR1 and CDR2 (germline): LNHNV, YYDKDF (reference sequence). The CDR3 has 15 residues. DNA of the CDR3: TGTGCCACCAGCAGAGATGTGGGGGCAGGAGATACGCAGTATTTT. It translates to CATSRDVGAGDTQYF.

This sequence joins TRBV7-2 and TRBJ2-4, with a tentative D call TRBD1 (6 bases). CDR1 and CDR2 (germline): SGHTA, FQGNSA. The CDR3 covers 11 residues. V lost 5 bases to trimming and J lost 11 bases, with 10 bases between them. DNA of the CDR3: TGTGCCAGCAGCACTGGACAGCTTCAGTACTTC. Translated: CASSTGQLQYF.

The chain has TRBV6-5 and TRBJ2-5; perhaps TRBD1 as D (6 bases). V was clipped by 6 bases and J by 4 bases, with 12 bases between them. The V gene's germline CDR1 is MNHEY and CDR2 SVGAGI. The CDR3 length is 13 residues. In DNA form, the CDR3 reads TGTGCCAGCAGCAGGACAGTCCGAGAGACCCAGTACTTC. It codes for CASSRTVRETQYF.

This chain uses TRBV4-1 with TRBJ1-2; D is perhaps TRBD1 (6 bases). The CDR3 extends over 14 amino acids. Trimming stripped 0 bases from V and 8 bases from J, with 13 bases between. Germline assignment: CDR1 MGHRA and CDR2 YSYEKL. CDR3 in DNA: TGCGCCAGCAGCCAAGATTCACAGGGAAACGGCTACACCTTC. Its protein product is CASSQDSQGNGYTF.

Worth noting for this clone: This CDR3 is also generated by other DNA sequences in the sample. The rearrangement joins TRBV29-1 to TRBJ2-7; 8 nucleotides agree with TRBD1. Germline CDR1 SQVTM, CDR2 ANQGSEA. Germline trimming cut 3 bases from V and 3 bases from J; bases unmatched to any gene: 1. This CDR3 is 12 amino acids long. The CDR3 region is CSVDDRGYEQYF. In DNA form, the CDR3 reads TGCAGCGTTGACGACAGGGGCTACGAGCAGTACTTC.

Points on this clone: A much larger clone lies one base from this, so it may be a read error. The sample carries other DNA sequences with the same CDR3. The chain links TRBV7-2 to TRBJ1-5; D gene uncertain. Germline V gives CDR1 SGHTA, CDR2 FQGNSA. With 2 bases removed from V and 3 bases from J, the gap between germline ends came to 2 bases. The CDR3 runs to 12 residues. CDR3 coding DNA: TGTGCCAGCAGCTTAACCAATCAGCCCCAGCATTTT. This gives the protein CASSLTNQPQHF.

V gene TRBV29-1 combines with J gene TRBJ2-2, with 7 bases matching TRBD1. With V trimmed by 5 bases and J by 0 bases, 3 bases remained unmatched. Germline V gene sequence: CDR1 SQVTM, CDR2 ANQGSEA. This CDR3 has 14 residues. The CDR3 is CSVRDSANTGELFF. The CDR3, as DNA: TGCAGCGTTAGGGACAGCGCGAACACCGGGGAGCTGTTTTTT.

With regard to this clone: Other DNA variants within this sample encode the same CDR3. The chain employs TRBV19 and TRBJ2-5; D unresolved. The germline CDR1 and CDR2 sequences are LNHDA and SQIVND (reference sequence). Between the trimmed V and J ends, which lost 2 bases and 5 bases, there was a span of 3 bases. CDR3 size: 11 residues. The CDR3 bases are TGTGCCAGTAGTATAAGGGAGACCCAGTACTTC. Its translation is CASSIRETQYF.

The chain has TRBV5-1 and TRBJ2-3, with 7 nucleotides matching TRBD2. CDR1 and CDR2 from the germline V gene are SGHRS and YFSETQ. The ends lost 4 bases at V and 3 bases at J; junction bases unmatched: 11. The length of the CDR3 is 16 residues. The chain's CDR3 is CASSSGADPRTDTQYF. The CDR3 DNA is TGCGCCAGCAGCAGCGGGGCGGACCCGAGGACAGATACGCAGTATTTT.

The chain joins TRBV30 to TRBJ2-7, with D perhaps TRBD1 (6 bases). CDR1 is GTSNPN and CDR2 is SVGIG in the germline V gene (reference sequence). This CDR3 region has 15 residues. V was trimmed by 2 bases and J by 5 bases, leaving 19 bases between them. The CDR3 is CAWSSDGTPRDEQYF. In DNA form, the CDR3 reads TGTGCCTGGAGTTCCGACGGGACACCGAGGGACGAGCAGTACTTC.

The genes are TRBV10-3 and TRBJ2-3; a possible D gene is TRBD1 (5 bases). The CDR3 consists of 12 residues. V lost 5 bases and J lost 5, with 8 bases in between. The V gene's germline CDR1 is ENHRY and CDR2 SYGVKD. In DNA form, the CDR3 reads TGTGCCATCAGTTCAGGGTTAGATACGCAGTATTTT. Residues: CAISSGLDTQYF.

V usage is TRBV5-4 and J usage is TRBJ2-2; TRBD2 matches 13 bases. With 4 bases clipped from V and 10 bases from J, the junction kept 10 bases outside the gene matches. The CDR3 has 16 residues. Looked up from germline, CDR1 is SGHNT and CDR2 is YYREEE (reference sequence). CDR3 nucleotide sequence: TGTGCCAGCAGCACGACTAGCGGGGGGTTTATTGAGGAGCTGTTTTTT. It encodes CASSTTSGGFIEELFF.

J is TRBJ2-1 and V is TRBV7-2, with D unclear. Trimming took off 5 bases at V and 4 bases at J, with 9 bases between the two ends. The CDR3 is made up of 13 amino acids. From germline, CDR1 is SGHTA and CDR2 FQGNSA. CDR3 protein: CASSQSLYNEQFF. The DNA for the CDR3 is TGTGCCAGCAGCCAGAGCCTTTACAATGAGCAGTTCTTC.

The chain recombines TRBV7-2 with TRBJ2-5; the D is unclear. V lost 0 bases and J lost 2, with 7 bases in between. The CDR3 runs to 14 residues. The germline V gene encodes CDR1 SGHTA and CDR2 FQGNSA. DNA for the CDR3: TGTGCCAGCAGCTTAGCGGCTCGACAAGAGACCCAGTACTTC. This sequence encodes CASSLAARQETQYF.

Concerning this clone itself: A read error likely explains this, since a far larger clone differs by one base. The chain employs TRBV2 and TRBJ2-5; D remains unclear. This CDR3 spans 13 amino acids. Deletions cut 6 bases from V and 5 bases from J, with 13 bases between. Germline V gene data show CDR1 as SNHLY and CDR2 as FYNNEI. The CDR3 is CASRVSLAETQYF. Here the CDR3 DNA reads TGTGCCAGCAGGGTGTCTCTGGCGGAGACCCAGTACTTC.